The 8 T cell receptor beta chains below come from one sample, sequenced in a study of T-cell memory formation after mild COVID-19. TCRdb recomputed calls from the 5' RACE reads with MiXCR, one row per CDR3 protein. Of over 70,000 distinct CDR3 sequences listed, more than 10% are singletons. Sequenced: PBMCs or a T cell subset sorted from them (not recorded which). The receptor source for this set is an adult woman who had mild COVID-19 (a few samples of this study predate the infection). Cell type and time point are not known.

There are a few counts of this clonotype. V gene TRBV13 combines with J gene TRBJ1-6; no definite D call. Trimming pared 5 bases from V and 8 bases from J, leaving 16 bases between. Germline V gene data show CDR1 as PRHDT and CDR2 as FYEKMQ (reference sequence). The CDR3 extends over 15 amino acids. The CDR3 spells CASSQSGVWHSPLHF. The CDR3 coding sequence is TGTGCCAGCAGCCAGAGCGGGGTTTGGCATTCACCCCTCCACTTT.

This clonotype was seen a few times. The chain is built from TRBV7-9 and TRBJ2-1; 9 bases agree with TRBD2. The CDR3 spans 14 residues. Trimming removed 4 bases from V and 10 bases from J; junction bases left unmatched: 8. Per germline, CDR1 SEHNR and CDR2 FQNEAQ (reference sequence). The CDR3 loop is CASSWVAGVREQFF. DNA of the CDR3: TGTGCCAGCAGCTGGGTAGCGGGAGTACGGGAGCAGTTCTTC.

In its sample, this clonotype was seen a few times. The gene calls are TRBV7-9 and TRBJ2-5; D gene ambiguous. This CDR3 is built from 17 residues. Trimming removed 0 bases from V and 2 bases from J, with 16 bases in between. From germline, CDR1 is SEHNR and CDR2 FQNEAQ (reference sequence). For the CDR3, the DNA is TGTGCCAGCAGCTTAGCGACCCGGTGGGGAATACAAGAGACCCAGTACTTC. This encodes CASSLATRWGIQETQYF.

This sequence joins TRBV6-5 and TRBJ1-4, with D hard to call. The CDR3 extends over 16 amino acids. The V gene's germline CDR1 is MNHEY and CDR2 SVGAGI. V lost 0 bases and J lost 0, with 8 bases in between. CDR3 in DNA: TGTGCCAGCAGTTACTCACCTTTTTCAACTAATGAAAAACTGTTTTTT. Residues: CASSYSPFSTNEKLFF.

There are many counts of this clonotype. One end of the junction fails to match germline, which may point to a read error. V is TRBV2 and J is TRBJ2-2; weak D call: TRBD1 (5 bases). The CDR3 covers 14 residues. Germline CDR1 SNHLY, CDR2 FYNNEI. The DNA of the CDR3 is TGTGCCAGCAGCGAAGGGGTCTCCACCGGGGAGCTGTTTTTT. This codes for CASSEGVSTGELFF.

Notes on this clonotype: At one of its ends the junction is not consistent with the germline gene, which may arise from a read error. J is TRBJ2-2 and V is TRBV7-7; D unresolved. The V gene's germline CDR1 is SSHAT and CDR2 FNYEAQ (reference sequence). This CDR3 comprises 20 residues. CDR3 sequence: CASSSYPAVLGTVYTGELFF. CDR3 bases: TGTGCTAGCAGCTCTTACCCCGCCGTGTTGGGAACGGTTTATACCGGGGAGCTGTTTTTT. The whole variable domain, remainder taken from reference TRBV7-7 and TRBJ2-2, is GAGVSQSPRYKVTKRGQDVTLRCDPISSHATLYWYQQALGQGPEFLTYFNYEAQPDKSGLPSDRFSAERPEGSISTLTIQRTEQRDSAMYRCASSSYPAVLGTVYTGELFFGEGSRLTVL.

In its sample, this clonotype was seen a few times. The chain joins TRBV19 to TRBJ1-1; no clear D gene. V was trimmed by 5 bases and J by 0 bases, leaving 16 bases between them. There are 16 residues in the CDR3. Germline V gene lookup returns CDR1 LNHDA and CDR2 SQIVND (reference sequence). CDR3 sequence: CASSLLGPTLNTEAFF. The DNA of the CDR3 is TGTGCCAGTAGTCTTCTCGGCCCCACTTTGAACACTGAAGCTTTCTTT.

Note on this clonotype: At one boundary the junction diverges from the germline segment, which might be a read error. The chain employs TRBV13 and TRBJ1-2, with D uncertain. There are 8 residues in the CDR3. Germline loops: CDR1 PRHDT, CDR2 FYEKMQ (reference sequence). The CDR3 region is CASTGWDF. As DNA, the CDR3 is TGTGCCAGCACAGGCTGGGATTTC.